This is a list of T cell receptor beta chains from one sample in a study of regulatory dendritic cells for organ transplantation. No antigen has been identified for these receptors. Using immunoSEQ multiplex PCR, the repertoire was profiled, and TCRdb retains in-frame clones only, with some absent. The table shows some 10,000 clones, with about 81% occurring only once. Sequenced material: memory CD4+ T cells from blood cultured with regulatory dendritic cells. The receptors stem from a human donor in good health. The CDR3 runs from the conserved cysteine through the conserved F or W. D genes are given only for firm matches. The size field is filled for only some rows; it gives once, few, many or a size class.

v_call: TRBV2; j_call: TRBJ2-5; clone_size: .; d_call: .; cdr3_nt: TGTGCCAGCAGTCGGGACTACCAAGAGACCCAGTACTTC; cdr3_aa: CASSRDYQETQYF
v_call: TRBV7-9; j_call: TRBJ1-5; clone_size: few; d_call: TRBD1; cdr3_nt: TGTGCCAGCAGCTTAGGATCGGCAGGGGGCACTCAGCCCCAGCATTTT; cdr3_aa: CASSLGSAGGTQPQHF
v_call: TRBV6-5; j_call: TRBJ1-1; clone_size: .; d_call: .; cdr3_nt: TGTGCCAGCAGGCTAACAGGGAACACTGAAGCTTTCTTT; cdr3_aa: CASRLTGNTEAFF
v_call: TRBV5-1; j_call: TRBJ2-1; clone_size: .; d_call: TRBD1; cdr3_nt: TGCGCCAGCAGCTTGAACGGTGACGGACAGGGGGGCAATGAGCAGTTCTTC; cdr3_aa: CASSLNGDGQGGNEQFF
v_call: TRBV15; j_call: TRBJ2-1; clone_size: .; d_call: TRBD1; cdr3_nt: TGTGCCACCAGCAGCGCGACAGGGGTAAGGAATGAGCAGTTCTTC; cdr3_aa: CATSSATGVRNEQFF
v_call: TRBV6-5; j_call: TRBJ2-5; clone_size: .; d_call: .; cdr3_nt: TGTGCCAGCAGTTACTCGACAGGACACCAAGAGACCCAGTACTTC; cdr3_aa: CASSYSTGHQETQYF
v_call: TRBV2; j_call: TRBJ2-5; clone_size: .; d_call: .; cdr3_nt: TGTGCCAGCAGTGAAGCCACTAGACTTGACGGAAAGACCCAGTACTTC; cdr3_aa: CASSEATRLDGKTQYF
v_call: TRBV2; j_call: TRBJ2-3; clone_size: .; d_call: .; cdr3_nt: TGTGCCAGCAGCCCCGGGGTTAGCACAGATACGCAGTATTTT; cdr3_aa: CASSPGVSTDTQYF
v_call: TRBV5-1; j_call: TRBJ1-2; clone_size: .; d_call: TRBD1; cdr3_nt: TGCGCCAGCAGCTTGATCGGGGACAGGGATGGTGGCTACACCTTC; cdr3_aa: CASSLIGDRDGGYTF
v_call: TRBV6-6; j_call: TRBJ1-1; clone_size: once; d_call: .; cdr3_nt: TGTGCCAGCAGTTACTCGAGGCAGGGATTATGGACTGAAGCTTTCTTT; cdr3_aa: CASSYSRQGLWTEAFF
v_call: TRBV7-2; j_call: TRBJ2-7; clone_size: .; d_call: .; cdr3_nt: TGTGCCAGCAGCAACCCCAAACAGGGGCAGTACTTC; cdr3_aa: CASSNPKQGQYF
v_call: TRBV4-1; j_call: TRBJ2-5; clone_size: .; d_call: TRBD2; cdr3_nt: TGCGCCAGCAGCCAAGTTGGGAGCGGGGGTGGGGAGACCCAGTACTTC; cdr3_aa: CASSQVGSGGGETQYF
v_call: TRBV14; j_call: TRBJ2-5; clone_size: .; d_call: TRBD2; cdr3_nt: TGTGCCAGCAGCCAAGCAGGCGGACTAGCGGGGATTCAAGAGACCCAGTACTTC; cdr3_aa: CASSQAGGLAGIQETQYF
v_call: TRBV4-2; j_call: TRBJ1-3; clone_size: .; d_call: .; cdr3_nt: TGTGCCAGCAGCCAAGATCGCCCAGAGGCATCTGGAAACACCATATATTTT; cdr3_aa: CASSQDRPEASGNTIYF
v_call: TRBV2; j_call: TRBJ1-5; clone_size: .; d_call: .; cdr3_nt: TGTGCCAGCAGTGGGCCCAATCAGCCCCAGCATTTT; cdr3_aa: CASSGPNQPQHF
v_call: TRBV7-3; j_call: TRBJ2-7; clone_size: .; d_call: .; cdr3_nt: TGTGCCAGCAGCTTAGTAGGGCGAGGAGGTGAGCAGTACTTC; cdr3_aa: CASSLVGRGGEQYF
v_call: TRBV27; j_call: TRBJ2-7; clone_size: .; d_call: TRBD1; cdr3_nt: TGTGCCAGCAGTGAAAGGACAGGGTACGAGCAGTACTTC; cdr3_aa: CASSERTGYEQYF
v_call: TRBV7-9; j_call: TRBJ2-3; clone_size: .; d_call: TRBD1; cdr3_nt: TGTGCCAGCAGCACCGGACAGGGTAGCCAAGATACGCAGTATTTT; cdr3_aa: CASSTGQGSQDTQYF
v_call: TRBV7-2; j_call: TRBJ2-1; clone_size: few; d_call: .; cdr3_nt: TGTGCCAGCAGCTTGTCACACCTAGCGACCAATGAGCAGTTCTTC; cdr3_aa: CASSLSHLATNEQFF
v_call: TRBV5-4; j_call: TRBJ1-1; clone_size: .; d_call: .; cdr3_nt: TGTGCCAGCAGCACCGGACAGTCGGGCACTGAAGCTTTCTTT; cdr3_aa: CASSTGQSGTEAFF
v_call: TRBV7-2; j_call: TRBJ1-6; clone_size: .; d_call: .; cdr3_nt: TGTGCCAGCAGCTCCCAGGGGCGCAATAATTCACCCCTCCACTTT; cdr3_aa: CASSSQGRNNSPLHF
v_call: TRBV18; j_call: TRBJ1-2; clone_size: .; d_call: .; cdr3_nt: TGTGCCAGCTCACCACCCCCGCAGGGCACCCAATCGTATTCCGGGGGCTACACCTTC; cdr3_aa: CASSPPPQGTQSYSGGYTF
v_call: TRBV6-6; j_call: TRBJ1-2; clone_size: few; d_call: .; cdr3_nt: TGTGCCAGCAGTTCGGGTTTAGACTATGGCTACACCTTC; cdr3_aa: CASSSGLDYGYTF
v_call: TRBV5-4; j_call: TRBJ2-1; clone_size: .; d_call: .; cdr3_nt: TGTGCCAGCAGCGATGACCGAGGGCAGTTCTTC; cdr3_aa: CASSDDRGQFF
v_call: TRBV7-3; j_call: TRBJ2-3; clone_size: .; d_call: .; cdr3_nt: TGTGCCAGCAGCTTAATAGCAGCGGATACGCAGTATTTT; cdr3_aa: CASSLIAADTQYF
v_call: TRBV18; j_call: TRBJ2-5; clone_size: .; d_call: TRBD2; cdr3_nt: TGTGCCAGCTCACCAGGACTAGCGGAGACCCAGTACTTC; cdr3_aa: CASSPGLAETQYF
v_call: TRBV25-1; j_call: TRBJ2-7; clone_size: .; d_call: .; cdr3_nt: TGTGCCAGCAGTAAGGGGGAGATCTACGAGCAGTACTTC; cdr3_aa: CASSKGEIYEQYF
v_call: TRBV5-1; j_call: TRBJ2-2; clone_size: .; d_call: TRBD1; cdr3_nt: TGCGCCACCACGACAGGGGGCAGCGGGGAGCTGTTTTTT; cdr3_aa: CATTTGGSGELFF
v_call: TRBV5-1; j_call: TRBJ1-6; clone_size: few; d_call: .; cdr3_nt: TGCGCCAGCAGCTTGGAGGCAGTAGCCGATTCACCCCTCCACTTT; cdr3_aa: CASSLEAVADSPLHF
v_call: TRBV19; j_call: TRBJ2-1; clone_size: .; d_call: TRBD2; cdr3_nt: TGTGCCAGTAGACAACTCGGGTCGGGGGGGAATGAGCAGTTCTTC; cdr3_aa: CASRQLGSGGNEQFF
v_call: TRBV5-4; j_call: TRBJ2-1; clone_size: few; d_call: TRBD2; cdr3_nt: TGTGCCAGCAGCTTGGAACTAGCGGGGGAGTACAATGAGCAGTTCTTC; cdr3_aa: CASSLELAGEYNEQFF
v_call: TRBV6-5; j_call: TRBJ1-6; clone_size: .; d_call: TRBD1; cdr3_nt: TGTGCCAGCAGTTACACAGGGGGCTCCTATAATTCACCCCTCCACTTT; cdr3_aa: CASSYTGGSYNSPLHF
v_call: TRBV20-1; j_call: TRBJ2-5; clone_size: .; d_call: .; cdr3_nt: TGCAGTGCTCCCTCAGGGGAGACCCAGTACTTC; cdr3_aa: CSAPSGETQYF
v_call: TRBV2; j_call: TRBJ1-2; clone_size: .; d_call: TRBD1; cdr3_nt: TGTGCCAGCAGTGAATTCTCAGGGGGGGGCTACACCTTC; cdr3_aa: CASSEFSGGGYTF
v_call: TRBV18; j_call: TRBJ2-2; clone_size: .; d_call: TRBD1; cdr3_nt: TGTGCCAGCTCACCGAGCCAGGGGGCCGGGGAGCTGTTTTTT; cdr3_aa: CASSPSQGAGELFF
v_call: TRBV2; j_call: TRBJ2-3; clone_size: .; d_call: .; cdr3_nt: TGTGCCAGCAGGAGAGGCGGGGAGACAGATACGCAGTATTTT; cdr3_aa: CASRRGGETDTQYF
v_call: TRBV7-9; j_call: TRBJ1-2; clone_size: few; d_call: TRBD1; cdr3_nt: TGTGCCAGCAGCTCCGAAACAGGGGGTTCAAACTATGGCTACACCTTC; cdr3_aa: CASSSETGGSNYGYTF
v_call: TRBV7-2; j_call: TRBJ1-2; clone_size: .; d_call: TRBD1; cdr3_nt: TGTGCCAGCAGCTTAGTCCTTACAGGGGTGGGAGGCTACACCTTC; cdr3_aa: CASSLVLTGVGGYTF
v_call: TRBV28; j_call: TRBJ1-5; clone_size: .; d_call: .; cdr3_nt: TGTGCCAGCAGTTTAGGGTACCCGGGTCAGCCCCAGCATTTT; cdr3_aa: CASSLGYPGQPQHF
v_call: TRBV11-2; j_call: TRBJ1-6; clone_size: .; d_call: TRBD1; cdr3_nt: TGTGCCAGCAGCCCTACAGGGGGGGTTTATAATTCACCCCTCCACTTT; cdr3_aa: CASSPTGGVYNSPLHF
v_call: TRBV7-2; j_call: TRBJ1-5; clone_size: .; d_call: .; cdr3_nt: TGTGCCAGCAGCTCAGGGGTTGGGCAGCCCCAGCATTTT; cdr3_aa: CASSSGVGQPQHF
v_call: TRBV5-1; j_call: TRBJ1-2; clone_size: .; d_call: .; cdr3_nt: TGCGCCAGCAGCTTGGCCCGGGGAGGGGGGAACTATGGCTACACCTTC; cdr3_aa: CASSLARGGGNYGYTF
v_call: TRBV11-1; j_call: TRBJ1-6; clone_size: .; d_call: .; cdr3_nt: TGTGCCAGCAGCTTAACGGGTCCGGCCTCTTCACCCCTCCACTTT; cdr3_aa: CASSLTGPASSPLHF
v_call: TRBV6-1; j_call: TRBJ2-7; clone_size: .; d_call: TRBD1; cdr3_nt: TGTGCCAGCGAGGGACAGGGTGCCTACGAGCAGTACTTC; cdr3_aa: CASEGQGAYEQYF
v_call: TRBV5-4; j_call: TRBJ2-2; clone_size: .; d_call: .; cdr3_nt: TGTGCCAGCAGCCTACAGGCGGTGGCGGCGAACACCGGGGAGCTGTTTTTT; cdr3_aa: CASSLQAVAANTGELFF
v_call: TRBV11-2; j_call: TRBJ1-1; clone_size: .; d_call: TRBD1; cdr3_nt: TGTGCCAGCAGCTTGGCGGGACAGCCTGAAGCTTTCTTT; cdr3_aa: CASSLAGQPEAFF
v_call: TRBV11-3; j_call: TRBJ1-6; clone_size: .; d_call: .; cdr3_nt: TGTGCCAGCAGCTTAGATGCCAGGGCCTATAATTCACCCCTCCACTTT; cdr3_aa: CASSLDARAYNSPLHF
v_call: TRBV6-6; j_call: TRBJ2-1; clone_size: .; d_call: .; cdr3_nt: TGTGCCAGCAGCCCCGGAGGGGCCCGGGAGTTCTTC; cdr3_aa: CASSPGGAREFF
v_call: TRBV4-1; j_call: TRBJ1-4; clone_size: .; d_call: .; cdr3_nt: TGCGCCAGCAGCCAAGTATTATCCCGGCCGAGGGATGAAAAACTGTTTTTT; cdr3_aa: CASSQVLSRPRDEKLFF
v_call: TRBV6-4; j_call: TRBJ2-5; clone_size: .; d_call: .; cdr3_nt: TGTGCCAGCAGTCCCAGGTTGTACGAGACCCAGTACTTC; cdr3_aa: CASSPRLYETQYF
v_call: TRBV6-6; j_call: TRBJ1-4; clone_size: .; d_call: .; cdr3_nt: TGTGCCAGCACCTTAGGGGAGGGAGCGGACGAAAAACTGTTTTTT; cdr3_aa: CASTLGEGADEKLFF
v_call: TRBV4-1; j_call: TRBJ2-3; clone_size: .; d_call: TRBD1; cdr3_nt: TGCGCCAGCAGCCCCCGACAGGGTGGCACAGATACGCAGTATTTT; cdr3_aa: CASSPRQGGTDTQYF
v_call: TRBV2; j_call: TRBJ2-3; clone_size: .; d_call: TRBD2; cdr3_nt: TGTGCCAGCAGTGAAGCGCGGGGGGGCACAGATACGCAGTATTTT; cdr3_aa: CASSEARGGTDTQYF